Listed below are T cell receptor beta chains from one sample, sequenced in a study of monozygotic twins with inflammatory bowel disease. TCRdb reprocessed the 5' RACE reads and keeps a single row for each CDR3 protein, giving no DNA. The listing records under 350,000 distinct CDR3 sequences. Sequenced: blood. The receptors were gathered from a human donor with ulcerative colitis or Crohn's disease, or a healthy co-twin of an affected twin (not recorded which). Each CDR3 is given with its conserved first and last residue.

j_call	v_call	cdr3_aa
TRBJ2-1	TRBV12-3/TRBV12-4	CASSPNLGGGRDREQFF
TRBJ2-1	TRBV5-6	CASSLAGTPAFF
TRBJ1-6	TRBV6-2/TRBV6-3	CASSQAMTGNNSPLHF
TRBJ2-1	TRBV24-1	CATSDPDRDSNEQFF
TRBJ2-3	TRBV6-1	CASTLGAGGYTDTQYF
TRBJ2-7	TRBV4-3	CASSQEHGTTHEQYF
TRBJ1-5	TRBV12-3/TRBV12-4	CASSSGSGGVVSNQPQHF
TRBJ2-3	TRBV7-8	CASSRFGLGVTDTQYF
TRBJ2-7	TRBV20-1	CRAGGTSYEQYF
TRBJ2-7	TRBV6-2/TRBV6-3	CASTRAGGTSNYEQYF
TRBJ1-6	TRBV4-3	CASSGRTNTYNSPLHF
TRBJ1-5	TRBV24-1	CATSDPRDGSNQPQHF
TRBJ2-7	TRBV20-1	CSAAGQAAGTSGSDLLEQYF
TRBJ2-2	TRBV27	CASSLRRGTGELFF
TRBJ2-1	TRBV24-1	CATSFSGVENEQFF
TRBJ1-1	TRBV5-1	CASSLGGTVIHTEAFF
TRBJ1-4	TRBV10-3	CAISESRTGVDEKLFF
TRBJ2-5	TRBV11-1	CASSGQDQETQYF